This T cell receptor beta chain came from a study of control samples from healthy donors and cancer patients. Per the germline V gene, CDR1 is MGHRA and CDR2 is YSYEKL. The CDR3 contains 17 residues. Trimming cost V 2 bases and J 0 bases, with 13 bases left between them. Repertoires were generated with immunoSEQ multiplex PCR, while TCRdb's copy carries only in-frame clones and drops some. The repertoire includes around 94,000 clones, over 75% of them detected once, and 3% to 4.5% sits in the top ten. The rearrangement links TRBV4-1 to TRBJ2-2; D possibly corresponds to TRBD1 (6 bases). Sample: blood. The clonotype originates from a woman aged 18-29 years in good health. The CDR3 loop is CASSQKGQQSNTGELFF. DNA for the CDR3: TGCGCCAGCAGCCAAAAGGGACAACAATCGAACACCGGGGAGCTGTTTTTT.